Each of the 15 T cell receptor beta chains below was sequenced from the same sample in a study of blood T cell repertoires in COVID-19. Clones were sequenced by immunoSEQ multiplex PCR, and TCRdb holds only the in-frame ones, with some missing. The sample carries about 400,000 clones, nearly 90% recorded once. The sequenced sample was PBMCs or T cells enriched from blood (not recorded which). Receptors were obtained from a woman in her 30s who had recovered from COVID-19.

The chain links TRBV23-1 to TRBJ2-5, with no clear D. TRBV23-1 is an open reading frame whose function is uncertain. The CDR3 sequence is 15 residues long. The V gene lost 6 bases and the J gene lost 0 bases, with 14 bases spanning the gap. CDR3 residues: CASRFPTVYQETQYF. CDR3 DNA sequence: TGCGCCAGCAGGTTTCCAACAGTGTACCAAGAGACCCAGTACTTC.

This chain links TRBV7-2 with TRBJ1-2, with TRBD1 as a possible D gene (5 bases). The CDR3 is 15 residues long. Trimming left V 2 bases short and J 4 bases short, with 14 bases between. Germline V gene data show CDR1 as SGHTA and CDR2 as FQGNSA. The CDR3 reads CASSLTQLRGYGYTF. Here the CDR3 DNA reads TGTGCCAGCAGCTTAACACAGCTTAGGGGCTATGGCTACACCTTC.

This chain connects TRBV11-2 to TRBJ1-4; D is unresolved. The CDR3 has 16 amino acids. The V and J ends lost 6 bases and 8 bases respectively, with 22 bases between them. Germline V gene data show CDR1 as SGHAT and CDR2 as FQNNGV. The CDR3 DNA follows: TGTGCCAGCAGTCATAGCTCATATTCCCGACGGGAAAAACTGTTTTTT. This translates into CASSHSSYSRREKLFF.

The rearrangement joins TRBV4-3 to TRBJ2-2, with 8 nucleotides matching TRBD1. V trimming: 4 bases; J trimming: 5 bases; junction bases outside the gene matches: 6. The CDR3 totals 15 residues. In germline, CDR1 is LGHNA, CDR2 YSLEER. The CDR3 spells CASSRAQGATGELFF. The CDR3 coding sequence is TGCGCCAGCAGCCGAGCCCAGGGGGCTACCGGGGAGCTGTTTTTT.

Points on this clone: The same CDR3 is also encoded by other DNA sequences in this sample. The chain uses TRBV7-9 and TRBJ1-1; no clear D. Germline lookup yields CDR1 SEHNR and CDR2 FQNEAQ (reference sequence). The length of the CDR3 is 13 residues. V lost 3 bases to trimming and J lost 0 bases, with 5 bases between them. The CDR3 DNA reads as TGTGCCAGCAGCTTGAGTGTGAACACTGAAGCTTTCTTT. Translating gives CASSLSVNTEAFF.

In regard to this clone: Within the sample, other DNA sequences also encode this same CDR3. V is TRBV5-1 and J is TRBJ1-2, with D perhaps matching TRBD1 (5 bases). In germline, CDR1 is SGHRS, CDR2 YFSETQ. CDR3 size: 13 residues. Trimming pared 0 bases from V and 6 bases from J, leaving 9 bases between. CDR3 sequence: CASSLAQGDGYTF. The DNA for the CDR3 is TGCGCCAGCAGCTTGGCCCAGGGCGATGGCTACACCTTC.

This chain links TRBV5-1 with TRBJ2-7; 7 bases are shared with TRBD2. J lost 5 bases, V lost 4 bases, and 12 bases had no gene match. The germline V gene has CDR1 SGHRS and CDR2 YFSETQ. The CDR3 is made up of 15 amino acids. CDR3 DNA sequence: TGCGCCAGCAGCGAGGAGCGGGGACTGCGGGACGAGCAGTACTTC. It specifies CASSEERGLRDEQYF.

The chain carries TRBV19 and TRBJ1-3; 7 nucleotides align to TRBD1. Trimming took 6 bases from V and 3 from J; bases not matched to a gene: 5. This CDR3 has 14 residues. Germline V gives CDR1 LNHDA, CDR2 SQIVND (reference sequence). The CDR3 DNA is TGTGCCAGTAGCGGGCCAGGGGGTGGAAACACCATATATTTT. It is translated as CASSGPGGGNTIYF.

The rearrangement uses TRBV6-2 or TRBV6-3 and TRBJ2-7; TRBD1 aligns across 7 bases. Looked up from germline, CDR1 is MNHEY and CDR2 is SVGEGT. V lost 6 bases and J lost 0; bases outside the gene matches: 5. The CDR3 has 14 residues. The CDR3 loop is CASSSGQLSYEQYF. For the CDR3, the DNA is TGTGCCAGCAGCTCGGGACAGCTCTCCTACGAGCAGTACTTC.

The chain couples TRBV7-2 to TRBJ1-3, with D possibly matching TRBD1 (6 bases). The CDR3 is 15 amino acids. Trimming shortened V by 4 bases and J by 1 base, and 11 bases separated the two germline ends. CDR1 and CDR2 (germline): SGHTA, FQGNSA. The CDR3 loop is CASSSDRISGNTIYF. In nucleotides, the CDR3 is TGTGCCAGCAGCTCTGACAGGATATCTGGAAACACCATATATTTT.

The V and J genes are TRBV6-2 or TRBV6-3 and TRBJ2-1, with a possible D match to TRBD2 (5 bases). Per the germline V gene, CDR1 is MNHEY and CDR2 is SVGEGT. The CDR3 totals 14 residues. Trimming removed 4 bases at V and 13 bases at J, with 20 bases between. The DNA of the CDR3 is TGTGCCAGCAGTTTACTAGGATCCGCTGGATTTCAGTTCTTC. Translated: CASSLLGSAGFQFF.

The CDR3 loop reads CASSQEQGSGANVLTF. In nucleotides, the CDR3 is TGCGCCAGCAGCCAAGAACAGGGATCTGGGGCCAACGTCCTGACTTTC. V gene TRBV4-3 combines with J gene TRBJ2-6; D is possibly TRBD1 (6 bases). V lost 0 bases and J 1 base, leaving 7 bases between the germline ends. The CDR3 totals 16 residues. Germline V gene lookup returns CDR1 LGHNA and CDR2 YSLEER.

The gene calls are TRBV4-1 and TRBJ2-3; D possibly corresponds to TRBD1 (6 bases). CDR1 is MGHRA, CDR2 YSYEKL, per germline. The V gene lost 5 bases and the J gene lost 2 bases, with 26 bases spanning the gap. The CDR3 runs 19 residues. In DNA, the CDR3 is TGCGCCAGCAGCTTAAGCGGATCGGTGGGGACATATCTCACAGATACGCAGTATTTT. It translates to CASSLSGSVGTYLTDTQYF.

The chain employs TRBV7-9 and TRBJ2-2; D call uncertain. The CDR3 runs 14 residues. V gave up 1 base and J gave up 7 bases, with 10 bases separating them. Looked up from germline, CDR1 is SEHNR and CDR2 is FQNEAQ (reference sequence). CDR3 protein: CASSLDVSSGELFF. The CDR3 region has the DNA TGTGCCAGCAGCTTAGATGTTTCGAGCGGGGAGCTGTTTTTT. The complete variable domain, with remaining parts taken from reference TRBV7-9 and TRBJ2-2, reads DTGVSQNPRHKITKRGQNVTFRCDPISEHNRLYWYRQTLGQGPEFLTYFQNEAQLEKSRLLSDRFSAERPKGSFSTLEIQRTEQGDSAMYLCASSLDVSSGELFFGEGSRLTVL.

The J gene is TRBJ1-6, the V gene TRBV6-5; D ambiguous. CDR1 and CDR2 (germline): MNHEY, SVGAGI. The CDR3 extends over 15 amino acids. V lost 2 bases and J lost 10, with 15 bases in between. The CDR3 bases are TGTGCCAGCAGTTACCTCGCGGGAGTTGAATCACCCCTCCACTTT. Its protein is CASSYLAGVESPLHF.